These 18 T cell receptor beta chains were all obtained from the same sample, sequenced in a study of blood T cell repertoires in COVID-19. TCRdb's table, derived via immunoSEQ multiplex PCR, lists solely in-frame clones and lacks some. The data contain about 170,000 clones, around 85% of them singletons. The sample consisted of peripheral blood. Every receptor here comes from a woman at least 80 years old with COVID-19, enrolled during active disease.

This chain links TRBV21-1 with TRBJ1-2. TRBV21-1 is termed a pseudogene. The CDR3 is 14 residues long. The CDR3 here is CASLGSGVNYGYTF. The CDR3 DNA follows: TGTGCCAGCCTGGGTTCCGGGGTCAACTATGGCTACACCTTC.

The rearrangement links TRBV12-5 to TRBJ1-2, with D possibly TRBD1 on 6 matching bases. V was cut by 6 bases and J by 8 bases, with 19 bases left in between. This CDR3 spans 14 amino acids. The germline V gene has CDR1 LGHNT and CDR2 FRNRAP. As DNA, the CDR3 is TGTGCTAGTGGCCCAAGGGGGGGTGTCGGCGGCTACACCTTC. As protein: CASGPRGGVGGYTF. Looking up the rest from reference TRBV12-5 and TRBJ1-2 gives the full variable domain: DARVTQTPRHKVTEMGQEVTMRCQPILGHNTVFWYRQTMMQGLELLAYFRNRAPLDDSGMPKDRFSAEMPDATLATLKIQPSEPRDSAVYFCASGPRGGVGGYTFGSGTRLTVV.

V is TRBV27 and J is TRBJ1-5, with D perhaps TRBD1 (5 bases). Trimming pared 8 bases from V and 3 bases from J, leaving 11 bases between. There are 13 residues in the CDR3. Germline V gene sequence: CDR1 MNHEY, CDR2 SMNVEV (reference sequence). The CDR3 DNA reads TGTGCCAGCGGGGGAGGCCCCAATCAGCCCCAGCATTTT. Translated, it gives CASGGGPNQPQHF.

V is TRBV2 and J is TRBJ1-5; weak D call: TRBD1 (5 bases). This CDR3 spans 16 amino acids. From germline, CDR1 is SNHLY and CDR2 FYNNEI. V was trimmed by 5 bases and J by 2 bases, leaving 16 bases between them. The CDR3: CASSRDSRGGNQPQHF. CDR3 bases: TGTGCCAGCAGTCGGGACTCCCGAGGAGGCAATCAGCCCCAGCATTTT. Full variable domain (remainder filled in from reference TRBV2 and TRBJ1-5): EPEVTQTPSHQVTQMGQEVILRCVPISNHLYFYWYRQILGQKVEFLVSFYNNEISEKSEIFDDQFSVERPDGSNFTLKIRSTKLEDSAMYFCASSRDSRGGNQPQHFGDGTRLSIL.

The chain employs TRBV7-8 and TRBJ1-1; D may be TRBD1 (6 bases). There are 14 residues in the CDR3. Trimming left V 2 bases short and J 4 bases short, with 11 bases between. CDR1 and CDR2 from the germline V gene are SGHVS and FQNEAQ. The CDR3 loop is CASSLQGWGTEAFF. The CDR3 DNA follows: TGTGCCAGCAGCTTACAGGGGTGGGGCACTGAAGCTTTCTTT.

The chain links TRBV5-1 to TRBJ2-3; tentatively, D is TRBD2 (5 bases). The CDR3 covers 15 residues. Germline lookup yields CDR1 SGHRS and CDR2 YFSETQ. Trimming took off 6 bases at V and 2 bases at J, with 16 bases between the two ends. The CDR3: CASNPTGFLTDTQYF. DNA of the CDR3: TGCGCCAGCAACCCGACGGGATTCCTCACAGATACGCAGTATTTT.

This chain joins TRBV28 and TRBJ2-3; 8 bases are a match to TRBD2. Unmatched junction bases numbered 8, after V lost 2 bases and J lost 13 bases. Germline CDR1 and CDR2: MDHEN and SYDVKM. This CDR3 is built from 13 residues. In nucleotides, the CDR3 is TGTGCCAGCAGTTTACGTCGGGGGGGTAAGAAGTATTTT. It translates to CASSLRRGGKKYF.

As DNA, the CDR3 is TGTGCCAGCAGGCCGCGACAGGGTATGACAGATACGCAGTATTTT. Its translation: CASRPRQGMTDTQYF. The gene calls are TRBV2 and TRBJ2-3, with 7 bases lining up with TRBD1. The germline V gene has CDR1 SNHLY and CDR2 FYNNEI. The junction had 9 bases not matched to a gene; V was cut back by 6 bases and J by 3 bases. CDR3 size: 15 residues. Using reference TRBV2 and TRBJ2-3 for the parts outside the CDR3, the full variable domain is EPEVTQTPSHQVTQMGQEVILRCVPISNHLYFYWYRQILGQKVEFLVSFYNNEISEKSEIFDDQFSVERPDGSNFTLKIRSTKLEDSAMYFCASRPRQGMTDTQYFGPGTRLTVL.

The chain employs TRBV3-1 (or the pseudogene TRBV3-2) and TRBJ2-3, with 8 nucleotides matching TRBD2. This CDR3 is 18 amino acids long. J gave up 6 bases and V 1 base, and 15 bases lay outside the gene matches. Germline CDR1 reads LGHDT; CDR2 reads YNNKEL (reference sequence). The CDR3 region is CASSQAGSGAGGPDTQYF. The CDR3 region has the DNA TGTGCCAGCAGCCAAGCCGGGTCCGGGGCGGGGGGCCCCGATACGCAGTATTTT.

The V call is TRBV6-5, the J call TRBJ1-3; no reliable D call. Per the germline V gene, CDR1 is MNHEY and CDR2 is SVGAGI. Deletions cut 7 bases from V and 3 bases from J, with 10 bases between. The length of the CDR3 is 13 residues. CDR3 nucleotides: TGTGCCAGCACGAGGCTGGGTGGAAACACCATATATTTT. This codes for CASTRLGGNTIYF.

This chain connects TRBV9 to TRBJ1-1; D call uncertain. V was pared by 0 bases and J by 3 bases, with 12 bases between. CDR3 length: 15 residues. In germline, CDR1 is SGDLS, CDR2 YYNGEE. This CDR3 reads CASSVGSDRHTEAFF. CDR3 in DNA: TGTGCCAGCAGCGTAGGGAGTGACCGACACACTGAAGCTTTCTTT. Supplemented by reference TRBV9 and TRBJ1-1, the full variable domain reads DSGVTQTPKHLITATGQRVTLRCSPRSGDLSVYWYQQSLDQGLQFLIQYYNGEERAKGNILERFSAQQFPDLHSELNLSSLELGDSALYFCASSVGSDRHTEAFFGQGTRLTVV.

The chain couples TRBV6-5 to TRBJ1-5; D is perhaps TRBD1 (5 bases). CDR1 is MNHEY, CDR2 SVGAGI, per germline. The CDR3 sequence is 14 residues long. The germline V and J ends were trimmed by 8 bases and 2 bases, with 13 bases remaining between them. The CDR3 coding sequence is TGTGCCAGCCGGGCAGGGCGCCGCAATCAGCCCCAGCATTTT. Protein: CASRAGRRNQPQHF.

The chain carries TRBV19 and TRBJ2-7; 7 nucleotides agree with TRBD1. The CDR3 spans 16 residues. Germline lookup yields CDR1 LNHDA and CDR2 SQIVND (reference sequence). V shed 9 bases and J 0 bases; nucleotides not matched to a gene: 14. DNA for the CDR3: TGTGCCAGCGCCCCCGACTCCAGGGGGAGCTCCTACGAGCAGTACTTC. It is translated as CASAPDSRGSSYEQYF.

CDR3 region: CASSLPEGGSDNEQFF. The CDR3 nucleotides read TGTGCCAGCAGCTTACCCGAGGGAGGATCCGACAATGAGCAGTTCTTC. This chain joins TRBV7-8 and TRBJ2-1, with D tentatively TRBD2 (6 bases). V shed 2 bases and J shed 5 bases, with 16 bases lying between them. The CDR3 contains 16 residues. Germline CDR1 and CDR2: SGHVS and FQNEAQ.

This chain links TRBV6-5 with TRBJ2-2, with TRBD1 matching 8 bases. The length of the CDR3 is 14 residues. Germline CDR1 reads MNHEY; CDR2 reads SVGAGI. Trimming removed 6 bases from V and 5 bases from J; junction bases left unmatched: 5. The CDR3 is CASRRTGMTGELFF. CDR3 coding DNA: TGTGCCAGCAGGCGGACAGGGATGACCGGGGAGCTGTTTTTT.

The J gene is TRBJ2-3, the V gene TRBV2; D is unresolved. The CDR3 runs 11 residues. V lost 9 bases and J lost 5, with 9 bases in between. The germline gives CDR1 SNHLY, CDR2 FYNNEI. The CDR3 DNA reads as TGTGCCAGTACTTTTGAAGATACGCAGTATTTT. Protein product: CASTFEDTQYF.

The chain recombines TRBV9 with TRBJ1-4; 12 nucleotides align to TRBD1. In germline, CDR1 is SGDLS, CDR2 YYNGEE. This CDR3 spans 15 amino acids. The J segment lost 8 bases and the V segment lost 3 bases, leaving 5 bases of the junction unmatched. The CDR3 sequence: CASSAGTGGGEKLFF. CDR3 nucleotide sequence: TGTGCCAGCAGCGCCGGGACAGGGGGCGGGGAAAAACTGTTTTTT.

This clone was counted once. This chain links TRBV11-2 with TRBJ1-2, with a tentative D call TRBD1 (6 bases). CDR1 and CDR2 from the germline V gene are SGHAT and FQNNGV. The CDR3 is 14 amino acids. Trimming left V 5 bases short and J 6 bases short, with 16 bases between. The CDR3 reads CASSRIQGRDGYTF. CDR3 bases: TGTGCCAGCAGCCGTATTCAGGGGCGCGATGGCTACACCTTC.